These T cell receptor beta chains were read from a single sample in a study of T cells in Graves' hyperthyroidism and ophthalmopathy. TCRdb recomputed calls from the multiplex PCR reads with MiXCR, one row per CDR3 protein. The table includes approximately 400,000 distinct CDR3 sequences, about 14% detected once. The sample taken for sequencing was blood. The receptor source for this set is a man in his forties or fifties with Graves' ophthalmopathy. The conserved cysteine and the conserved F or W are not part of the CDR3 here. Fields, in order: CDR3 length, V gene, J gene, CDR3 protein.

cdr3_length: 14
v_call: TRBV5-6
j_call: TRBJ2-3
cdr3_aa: ASSFRAAGVTDTQY

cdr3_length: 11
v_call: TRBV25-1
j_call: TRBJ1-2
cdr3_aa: ASSETREYGYT

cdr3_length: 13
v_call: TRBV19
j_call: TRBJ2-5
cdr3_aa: ASKEQGALGETQY

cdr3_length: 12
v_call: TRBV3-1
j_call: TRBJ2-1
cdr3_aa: ASSQRSLRNEQF

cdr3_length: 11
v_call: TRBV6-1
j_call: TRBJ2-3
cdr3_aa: ASKGRRLDTQY

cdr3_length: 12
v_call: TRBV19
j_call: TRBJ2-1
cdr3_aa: ASSIGIAGGGQF

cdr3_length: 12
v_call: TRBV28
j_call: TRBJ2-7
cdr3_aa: ASRPRQDSYEQY

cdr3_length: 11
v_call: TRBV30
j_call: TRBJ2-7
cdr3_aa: AWSVDRGYEQY

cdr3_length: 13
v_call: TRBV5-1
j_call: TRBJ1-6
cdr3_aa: ASSSSTPGNSPLH

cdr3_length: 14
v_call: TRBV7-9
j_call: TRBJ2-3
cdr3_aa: ASSLALGASTDTQY

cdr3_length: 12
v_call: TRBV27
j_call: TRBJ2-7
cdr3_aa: ASSLEVGFYEQY

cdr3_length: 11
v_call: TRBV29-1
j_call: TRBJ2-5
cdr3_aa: SVPPGGGETQY

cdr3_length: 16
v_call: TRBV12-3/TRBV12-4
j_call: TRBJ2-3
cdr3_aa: ASSLLWGTSGGTDTQY

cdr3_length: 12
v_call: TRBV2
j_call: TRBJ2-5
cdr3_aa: ASSEPTGSRTQY

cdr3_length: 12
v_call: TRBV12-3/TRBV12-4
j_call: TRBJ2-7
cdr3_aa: ASSPPGQGYEQY

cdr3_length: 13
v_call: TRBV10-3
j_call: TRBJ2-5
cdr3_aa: AIRDSGSNQETQY

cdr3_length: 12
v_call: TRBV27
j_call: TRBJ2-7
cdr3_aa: ASSLGQAKREQY

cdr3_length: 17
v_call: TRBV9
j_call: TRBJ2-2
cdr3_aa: ASIIIGTSGDTNTGELF

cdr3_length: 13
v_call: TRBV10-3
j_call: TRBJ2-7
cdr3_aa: AIRQTGTSDYEQY

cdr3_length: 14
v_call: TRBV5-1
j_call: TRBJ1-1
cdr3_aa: ASSFWTGSLNTEAF

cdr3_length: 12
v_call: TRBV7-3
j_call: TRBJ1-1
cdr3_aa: ASSPAGMGTEAF

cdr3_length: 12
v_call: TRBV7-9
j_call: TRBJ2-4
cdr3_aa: ASSRDRGRNIQY

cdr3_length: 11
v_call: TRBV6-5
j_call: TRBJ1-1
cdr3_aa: ASSYDEHTEAF

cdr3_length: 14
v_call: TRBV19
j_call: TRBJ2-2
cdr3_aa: ASRVRDSRQAGELF

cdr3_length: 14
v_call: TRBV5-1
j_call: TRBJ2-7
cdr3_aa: ASSLGGTGRSYEQY

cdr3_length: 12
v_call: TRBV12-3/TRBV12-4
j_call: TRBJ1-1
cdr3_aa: ASSSPDRNTEAF

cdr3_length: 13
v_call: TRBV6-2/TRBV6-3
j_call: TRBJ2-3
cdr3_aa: ASILGMVSTDTQY

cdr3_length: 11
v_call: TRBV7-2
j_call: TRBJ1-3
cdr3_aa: ASSLEERNTIY

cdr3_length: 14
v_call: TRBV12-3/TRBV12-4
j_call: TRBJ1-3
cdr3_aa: ASSSARDSSGNTIY

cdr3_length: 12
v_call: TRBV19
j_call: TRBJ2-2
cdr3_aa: ASSSIAGEGELF

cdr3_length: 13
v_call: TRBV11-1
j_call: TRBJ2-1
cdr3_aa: ASSLGTGGYDEQF

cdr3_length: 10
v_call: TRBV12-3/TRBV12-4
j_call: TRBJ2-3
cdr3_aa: ASRPSTDTQY

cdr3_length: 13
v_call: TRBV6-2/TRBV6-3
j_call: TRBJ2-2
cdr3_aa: ASNTLAGAPGELF

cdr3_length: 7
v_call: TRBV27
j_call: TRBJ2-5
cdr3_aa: APGGAQY

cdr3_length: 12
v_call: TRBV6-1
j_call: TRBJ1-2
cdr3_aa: ASTPPRSGVGYT

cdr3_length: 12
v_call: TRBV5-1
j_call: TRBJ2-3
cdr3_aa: ASSSDGGGDTQY

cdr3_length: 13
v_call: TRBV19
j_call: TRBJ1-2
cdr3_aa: ASSMLGRLRDGYT

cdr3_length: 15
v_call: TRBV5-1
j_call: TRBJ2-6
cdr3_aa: ASSLGGTSSGANVLT